The next 25 T cell receptor beta chains were all read from a single sample in a study of Graves' ophthalmopathy and Graves' hyperthyroidism. The sequenced template was RNA, covering the TCR beta CDR3 region. Following a first-round RT-PCR that used HTBI primers, a second-round multiplex PCR was carried out. A single record per CDR3 protein comes from TCRdb applying MiXCR to the multiplex PCR reads. The sample yields a few hundred thousand distinct CDR3 sequences, approximately 15% seen once. Sequencing was carried out using peripheral blood. These receptor sequences come from a woman aged 18-35 years with stable Graves' hyperthyroidism.

This clonotype came up many times. For the CDR3, the DNA is TGTGCCAGCAGTTTAGGGGGAGCAGGTGAGCAGTACTTC. Protein: CASSLGGAGEQYF. J is TRBJ2-7 and V is TRBV27, with D perhaps assigned TRBD1 or TRBD2 (5 bases each). The CDR3 totals 13 residues. Germline CDR1 MNHEY, CDR2 SMNVEV (reference sequence). The V end lost 2 bases, the J end lost 7 bases, and 12 bases lay between the germline ends.

This chain joins TRBV28 and TRBJ2-7; tentative D call: TRBD1 (8 bases). Germline-derived CDR1 and CDR2 are MDHEN and SYDVKM. The CDR3 sequence is 16 residues long. The V and J ends lost 6 bases and 4 bases respectively, with 22 bases between them. Here the CDR3 DNA reads TGTGCCAGCAGGCGCGGGAGACAGGGGCTTGATTACGAGCAGTACTTC. Protein sequence: CASRRGRQGLDYEQYF.

This clonotype occurred many times. This chain uses TRBV11-2 with TRBJ1-1; a possible D gene is TRBD1 (5 bases). Germline assignment: CDR1 SGHAT and CDR2 FQNNGV. The ends were cut back, 3 bases at V and 1 base at J, with 12 bases in the middle. CDR3 size: 15 residues. The CDR3 loop is CASSFGAGRNTEAFF. The CDR3 DNA sequence: TGTGCCAGCAGCTTTGGGGCAGGGAGGAACACTGAAGCTTTCTTT. Variable domain in full (rest from reference TRBV11-2 and TRBJ1-1): EAGVAQSPRYKIIEKRQSVAFWCNPISGHATLYWYQQILGQGPKLLIQFQNNGVVDDSQLPKDRFSAERLKGVDSTLKIQPAKLEDSAVYLCASSFGAGRNTEAFFGQGTRLTVV.

In its sample, this clonotype was seen many times. This rearrangement joins TRBV25-1 to TRBJ2-3; TRBD2 agrees at 9 bases. Germline loops: CDR1 MGHDK, CDR2 SYGVNS. Trimming removed 4 bases from V and 5 bases from J; junction bases left unmatched: 4. The CDR3 consists of 14 residues. The CDR3: CASSVRGGLDTQYF. The CDR3 bases are TGTGCCAGCAGTGTGCGGGGGGGGCTAGATACGCAGTATTTT.

This clonotype was seen ten or more times. V gene TRBV7-2 combines with J gene TRBJ2-7; TRBD2 matches at 11 bases. The CDR3 has 16 amino acids. V lost 5 bases, J lost 2 bases, and 8 bases stayed unmatched. Per germline, CDR1 SGHTA and CDR2 FQGNSA. CDR3 nucleotides: TGTGCCAGCAGCCTCGCTAGCGGGGGGACCGCCTACGAGCAGTACTTC. This encodes CASSLASGGTAYEQYF.

J is TRBJ2-2 and V is TRBV6-5; the match to TRBD1 covers 9 bases. The CDR3 has 17 amino acids. J was trimmed by 4 bases and V by 2 bases; bases with no gene match: 8. Germline V gene sequence: CDR1 MNHEY, CDR2 SVGAGI. CDR3 nucleotide sequence: TGTGCCAGCAGTTACGGGTGGGACAGGGAGGTCACCGGGGAGCTGTTTTTT. It encodes CASSYGWDREVTGELFF.

This clonotype has ten or more counts. This CDR3 is CASSPWTGEAFF. The CDR3 nucleotides read TGTGCCAGCTCACCTTGGACAGGGGAAGCTTTCTTT. V gene TRBV18 combines with J gene TRBJ1-1; TRBD1 matches 8 bases. This CDR3 comprises 12 residues. Germline CDR1 and CDR2: KGHSH and LQKENI. Trimming took 3 bases from V and 8 from J; bases not matched to a gene: 2.

The table lists this clonotype with many counts. V and J are TRBV6-1 and TRBJ2-7; D is unclear. Trimming took 3 bases from V and 0 from J, leaving 6 bases between them. The germline V gene has CDR1 MNHNS and CDR2 SASEGT. The CDR3 sequence is 13 residues long. CDR3 DNA sequence: TGTGCCAGCAGTGAGCAGATCTCCTACGAGCAGTACTTC. This translates into CASSEQISYEQYF.

This clonotype was seen ten or more times. This chain connects TRBV5-8 to TRBJ1-3; unclear D gene. The CDR3 contains 14 residues. Looked up from germline, CDR1 is SGHTS and CDR2 is YDEGEE. The V end lost 5 bases, the J end lost 1 base, and 10 bases lay between the germline ends. CDR3 sequence reads: CASSRVLSGNTIYF. The DNA for the CDR3 is TGTGCCAGCAGTCGGGTATTATCTGGAAACACCATATATTTT.

This clonotype was observed at least ten times. The rearrangement links TRBV4-1 to TRBJ2-7, with unresolved D. Germline V gene data show CDR1 as MGHRA and CDR2 as YSYEKL. The CDR3 spans 14 residues. V gave up 0 bases and J gave up 3 bases, with 9 bases separating them. This CDR3 reads CASSQDVRIYEQYF. CDR3 DNA sequence: TGCGCCAGCAGCCAAGATGTCCGGATCTACGAGCAGTACTTC.

This clonotype was found many times. The V call is TRBV28, the J call TRBJ2-2; 8 nucleotides align to TRBD2. Per the germline V gene, CDR1 is MDHEN and CDR2 is SYDVKM. With V trimmed by 2 bases and J by 6 bases, 8 bases remained unmatched. The CDR3 covers 16 residues. The CDR3 region has the DNA TGTGCCAGCAGTTTAGTAGGTCTAGCGGGTGCCGGGGAGCTGTTTTTT. It specifies CASSLVGLAGAGELFF.

This clonotype has a count of ten or more. The chain uses TRBV12-3 or TRBV12-4 and TRBJ1-2; no definite D call. V lost 0 bases, J lost 7 bases, and 12 bases lay in between. The CDR3 totals 14 residues. CDR3 amino acids: CASSLARASGGYTF. CDR3 sequence (DNA): TGTGCCAGCAGTTTAGCTAGAGCATCCGGTGGCTACACCTTC.

This clonotype was seen at least ten times. This chain connects TRBV6-1 to TRBJ1-2, with a tentative D call TRBD1 (5 bases). The CDR3 spans 13 residues. Germline CDR1 reads MNHNS; CDR2 reads SASEGT. Trimming took off 8 bases at V and 0 bases at J, with 10 bases between the two ends. This chain's CDR3 is CASSQGANYGYTF. The CDR3 region has the DNA TGTGCCAGCTCCCAGGGAGCTAACTATGGCTACACCTTC.

For this clonotype: A much larger clonotype is one base distant, so this may be a read error. The V gene is TRBV13, the J gene TRBJ2-5; 8 nucleotides match TRBD1. This CDR3 contains 15 residues. Per the germline V gene, CDR1 is PRHDT and CDR2 is FYEKMQ (reference sequence). CDR3 DNA: TGTGCCAGCAGCTTAGAGGTCCAGGGGGCAGAGACCAAGTACTTC. It is translated as CASSLEVQGAETKYF.

This clonotype was seen a single time. J is TRBJ2-5 and V is TRBV29-1; possibly TRBD2 for D (6 bases). This CDR3 spans 16 amino acids. V was cut by 7 bases and J by 4 bases, with 25 bases left in between. Germline-derived CDR1 and CDR2 are SQVTM and ANQGSEA. The CDR3 DNA reads as TGCAGCGCTGGACAACCCAGACCGCGGGACGGAGAGACCCAGTACTTC. This encodes CSAGQPRPRDGETQYF.

This clonotype has ten or more counts. The chain joins TRBV20-1 to TRBJ2-5; weak D call: TRBD1 (5 bases). Looked up from germline, CDR1 is DFQATT and CDR2 is SNEGSKA (reference sequence). The CDR3 contains 10 residues. The CDR3 DNA follows: TGCAGCGCAGGGTGGGAGACCCAGTACTTC. As protein: CSAGWETQYF.

This clonotype was counted ten times or more. The chain couples TRBV11-2 to TRBJ1-5; unclear D gene. The germline gives CDR1 SGHAT, CDR2 FQNNGV. Trimming removed 4 bases at V and 6 bases at J, with 10 bases between. The CDR3 is 13 amino acids. CDR3: CASSSGSSQPQHF. The CDR3 DNA sequence: TGTGCCAGCAGCTCGGGGTCGAGTCAGCCCCAGCATTTT.

This clonotype came up many times. This chain joins TRBV5-1 and TRBJ2-2; TRBD1 agrees at 9 bases. Germline V gene sequence: CDR1 SGHRS, CDR2 YFSETQ. The V and J ends lost 4 bases and 5 bases, in that order; junction bases with no gene match: 6. The length of the CDR3 is 15 residues. The chain's CDR3 is CASSVPQGATGELFF. DNA of the CDR3: TGCGCCAGCAGCGTCCCACAGGGGGCGACCGGGGAGCTGTTTTTT. The variable domain in full, with the rest retrieved from reference TRBV5-1 and TRBJ2-2, is KAGVTQTPRYLIKTRGQQVTLSCSPISGHRSVSWYQQTPGQGLQFLFEYFSETQRNKGNFPGRFSGRQFSNSRSEMNVSTLELGDSALYLCASSVPQGATGELFFGEGSRLTVL.

Only a few counts were recorded for this clonotype. A much larger clone differs by one base, so this may be a read error. It is unclear where the CDR3 begins or ends on the DNA, so no DNA is shown, and the CDR3 is as TCRdb lists it. The chain is built from TRBV7-2 and TRBJ1-1; the DNA was not used to check the table's D call, TRBD1. Germline lookup yields CDR1 SGHTA and CDR2 FQGNSA. The length of the CDR3 is 14 amino acids, counting both ends. The CDR3 is CASSFGRGNTEASF.

This clonotype came up a few times. The rearrangement links TRBV6-5 to TRBJ1-2, with D uncertain. The CDR3 length is 13 residues. Germline lookup yields CDR1 MNHEY and CDR2 SVGAGI. The V and J ends lost 4 bases and 4 bases respectively, with 10 bases between them. The DNA of the CDR3 is TGTGCCAGCAGTTGGGCAGGTAGCTATGGCTACACCTTC. Amino acids: CASSWAGSYGYTF.

This clonotype has ten or more counts. CDR3: CASSLSQGAYGYTF. DNA of the CDR3: TGCGCCAGCAGCTTGAGTCAGGGCGCCTATGGCTACACCTTC. The chain uses TRBV5-1 and TRBJ1-2; D is perhaps TRBD1 (5 bases). The CDR3 is 14 residues long. The V end was cut by 1 base, the J end by 4 bases, with 11 bases between. The germline gives CDR1 SGHRS, CDR2 YFSETQ. Together with reference TRBV5-1 and TRBJ1-2, the CDR3 gives the full variable domain: KAGVTQTPRYLIKTRGQQVTLSCSPISGHRSVSWYQQTPGQGLQFLFEYFSETQRNKGNFPGRFSGRQFSNSRSEMNVSTLELGDSALYLCASSLSQGAYGYTFGSGTRLTVV.

This clonotype was recorded at least ten times. One junction end does not reproduce the germline sequence, and a read error may be involved. The chain carries TRBV20-1 and TRBJ1-5; no firm D call. The CDR3 length is 16 residues. Germline V lookup: CDR1 DFQATT, CDR2 SNEGSKA (reference sequence). Written as DNA, the CDR3 is TGCAGCGCTAGCCGAGTGGGCCTCGAGCGCAATCAGCCCCAGCATTTT. Translating gives CSASRVGLERNQPQHF.

The V and J genes are TRBV3-1 and TRBJ1-6; D unclear. The V end lost 5 bases, the J end lost 7 bases, and 12 bases lay between the germline ends. The CDR3 sequence is 14 residues long. Germline assignment: CDR1 LGHDT and CDR2 YNNKEL (reference sequence). CDR3 protein: CASSERLGNSPLHF. DNA for the CDR3: TGTGCCAGCAGCGAAAGACTGGGGAATTCACCCCTCCACTTT.

This clonotype has at least ten counts. The CDR3 DNA sequence: TGTGCCACCAGCAGAGGCAAAGTGAACACTGAAGCTTTCTTT. This codes for CATSRGKVNTEAFF. The V call is TRBV15, the J call TRBJ1-1; D is unclear. The V gene lost 1 base and the J gene lost 0 bases, with 6 bases spanning the gap. The germline CDR1 and CDR2 sequences are LNHNV and YYDKDF (reference sequence). CDR3 length: 14 residues.

This clonotype was detected ten times or more. The rearrangement joins TRBV20-1 to TRBJ1-1, with a tentative D call TRBD1 (6 bases). Germline CDR1 and CDR2: DFQATT and SNEGSKA (reference sequence). The CDR3 consists of 15 residues. The V gene lost 1 base and the J gene lost 0 bases, with 12 bases spanning the gap. The CDR3 is CSARGPTGMNTEAFF. Written as DNA, the CDR3 is TGCAGTGCTAGAGGTCCTACAGGGATGAACACTGAAGCTTTCTTT.